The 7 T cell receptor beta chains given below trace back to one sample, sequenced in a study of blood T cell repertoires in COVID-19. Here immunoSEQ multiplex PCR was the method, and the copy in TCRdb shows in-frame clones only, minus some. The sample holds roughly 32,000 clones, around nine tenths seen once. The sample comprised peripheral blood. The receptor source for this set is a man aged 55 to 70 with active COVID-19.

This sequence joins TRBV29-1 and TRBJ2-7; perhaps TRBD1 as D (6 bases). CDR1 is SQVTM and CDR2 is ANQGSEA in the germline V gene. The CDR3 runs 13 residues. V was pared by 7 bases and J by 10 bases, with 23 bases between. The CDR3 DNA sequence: TGCAGCGCTGGTCGGCAGGACAGAGACCTACAGTACTTC. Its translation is CSAGRQDRDLQYF.

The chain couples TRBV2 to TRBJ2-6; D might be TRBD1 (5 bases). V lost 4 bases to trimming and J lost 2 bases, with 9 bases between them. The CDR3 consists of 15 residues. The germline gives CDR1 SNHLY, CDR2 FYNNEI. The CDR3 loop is CASSAPGTGANVLTF. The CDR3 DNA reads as TGTGCCAGCAGTGCCCCAGGGACTGGGGCCAACGTCCTGACTTTC.

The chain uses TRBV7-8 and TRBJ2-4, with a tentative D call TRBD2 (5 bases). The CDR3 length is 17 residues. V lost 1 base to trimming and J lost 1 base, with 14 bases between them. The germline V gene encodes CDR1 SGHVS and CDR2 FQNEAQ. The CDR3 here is CASSLVAGLGAKNIQYF. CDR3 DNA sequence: TGTGCCAGCAGCTTAGTAGCAGGACTGGGGGCCAAAAACATTCAGTACTTC. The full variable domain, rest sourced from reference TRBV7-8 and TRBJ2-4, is GAGVSQSPRYKVAKRGQDVALRCDPISGHVSLFWYQQALGQGPEFLTYFQNEAQLDKSGLPSDRFFAERPEGSVSTLKIQRTQQEDSAVYLCASSLVAGLGAKNIQYFGAGTRLSVL.

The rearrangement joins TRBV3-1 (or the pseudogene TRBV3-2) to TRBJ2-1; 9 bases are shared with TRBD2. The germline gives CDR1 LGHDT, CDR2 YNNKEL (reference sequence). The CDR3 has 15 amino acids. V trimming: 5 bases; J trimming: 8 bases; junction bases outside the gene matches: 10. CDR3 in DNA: TGTGCCAGCAGCGCCGGGGCGGGAGGGGTGGATGAGCAGTTCTTC. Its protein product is CASSAGAGGVDEQFF.

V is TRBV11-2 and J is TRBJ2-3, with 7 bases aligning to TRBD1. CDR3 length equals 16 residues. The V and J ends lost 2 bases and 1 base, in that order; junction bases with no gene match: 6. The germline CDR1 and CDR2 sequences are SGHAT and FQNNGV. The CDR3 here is CASSLTGAGGTDTQYF. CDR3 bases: TGTGCCAGCAGCTTAACAGGGGCCGGGGGCACAGATACGCAGTATTTT.

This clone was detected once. CDR3 coding DNA: TGTGCCAGCAGCCAAGTTGGGGGCTTAGACACCGGGGAGCTGTTTTTT. Translating gives CASSQVGGLDTGELFF. The chain carries TRBV4-2 and TRBJ2-2, with a possible D match to TRBD1 (6 bases). Trimming removed 1 base at V and 3 bases at J, with 12 bases between. This CDR3 comprises 16 residues. Germline lookup yields CDR1 LGHNA and CDR2 YNFKEQ.

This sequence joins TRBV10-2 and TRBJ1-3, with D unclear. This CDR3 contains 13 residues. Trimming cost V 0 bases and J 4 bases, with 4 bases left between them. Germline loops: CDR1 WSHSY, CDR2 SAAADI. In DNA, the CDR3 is TGCGCCAGCAGTGAGTCGACAGGAAACACCATATATTTT. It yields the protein CASSESTGNTIYF.